This TCR beta chain was recorded in a study of T cells in Graves' hyperthyroidism and ophthalmopathy. Authors of the study amplified TCR beta CDR3 regions from RNA transcripts. HTBI primers were the set used in a first-round RT-PCR of the TCR CDR3. TCRdb passed the multiplex PCR reads through MiXCR, listing each CDR3 protein once. The sample includes roughly 740,000 distinct CDR3 sequences, about 17% of them seen just once. The CDR3 totals 16 residues. V lost 4 bases to trimming and J lost 0 bases, with 15 bases between them. Germline values: CDR1 GTSNPN, CDR2 SVGIG (reference sequence). As concerns this clonotype: A much larger clone differs by one base, so this may be a read error.

This chain connects TRBV30 to TRBJ2-2; unclear D gene. The TCR comes from a young man with Graves' hyperthyroidism. Sequencing input: blood. CDR3 sequence: CAWTKGRLSNTGELFF. The CDR3 coding sequence is TGTGCCTGGACTAAGGGCAGGCTCTCGAACACCGGGGAGCTGTTTTTT.